This T cell receptor beta chain was sequenced during a study of T cell changes during pregnancy in multiple sclerosis. Some clones are missing from TCRdb's copy, which holds only in-frame ones; the method was immunoSEQ multiplex PCR. Of 35,000 to 55,000 clones in the sample, around 92% were seen once. The CDR3 length is 13 residues. Trimming at V came to 1 base and at J to 11 bases, leaving 7 bases not matched to a gene. In germline, CDR1 is SEHNR, CDR2 FQNEAQ (reference sequence). Material for sequencing was peripheral blood. The TCR originated in a female donor with multiple sclerosis, enrolled in a pregnancy study. The rearrangement links TRBV7-9 to TRBJ1-1, with 7 bases lining up with TRBD1. CDR3 amino acids: CASSLDTGVKAFF. CDR3 coding DNA: TGTGCCAGCAGCTTAGATACAGGGGTTAAGGCTTTCTTT. Complete variable domain (other parts from reference TRBV7-9 and TRBJ1-1): DTGVSQNPRHKITKRGQNVTFRCDPISEHNRLYWYRQTLGQGPEFLTYFQNEAQLEKSRLLSDRFSAERPKGSFSTLEIQRTEQGDSAMYLCASSLDTGVKAFFGQGTRLTVV.